Listed here are 9 T cell receptor beta chains from one sample, sequenced in a study of T cells after yellow fever vaccination. TCRdb itself ran the 5' RACE reads through MiXCR, one entry per CDR3 protein. The sample has 600,000 to 750,000 distinct CDR3 sequences, approximately 13% seen once. Sequencing used PBMCs, obtained on the day of the yellow fever booster vaccination. Receptors were obtained from a young man who received the YFV17D yellow fever vaccine.

A few counts support this clonotype. The chain carries TRBV6-5 and TRBJ2-4, with a possible D match to TRBD2 (5 bases). Deletions cut 0 bases from V and 7 bases from J, with 13 bases between. Germline V gene lookup returns CDR1 MNHEY and CDR2 SVGAGI. The CDR3 has 15 amino acids. CDR3 DNA: TGTGCCAGCAGTTACTCACGGGGTTTGGGGAACATTCAGTACTTC. It is translated as CASSYSRGLGNIQYF.

The chain combines TRBV6-2 or TRBV6-3 with TRBJ2-7, with D perhaps TRBD1 (6 bases). Trimming cost V 2 bases and J 3 bases, with 8 bases left between them. Germline V gene data show CDR1 as MNHEY and CDR2 as SVGEGT. The CDR3 length is 13 residues. The DNA for the CDR3 is TGTGCCAGCAGTTACCCGGACAGCTACGAGCAGTACTTC. Amino acid sequence: CASSYPDSYEQYF.

This rearrangement joins TRBV6-5 to TRBJ2-1; the match to TRBD2 covers 10 bases. The CDR3 consists of 15 residues. The V gene's germline CDR1 is MNHEY and CDR2 SVGAGI. V trimming: 1 base; J trimming: 8 bases; junction bases outside the gene matches: 5. DNA of the CDR3: TGTGCCAGCAGTTACTTGGCTAGCGGGAGCTATGAGCAGTTCTTC. It specifies CASSYLASGSYEQFF.

This clonotype was observed a handful of times. V gene TRBV2 combines with J gene TRBJ1-2, with 8 bases fitting TRBD1. The length of the CDR3 is 14 residues. Per the germline V gene, CDR1 is SNHLY and CDR2 is FYNNEI. The junction had 7 bases not matched to a gene; V was cut back by 3 bases and J by 7 bases. The CDR3, as DNA: TGTGCCAGCAGTGACCCAGGGGGCGCCGGTGGCTACACCTTC. Its protein is CASSDPGGAGGYTF.

CDR3 DNA: TGTGCCAGCAGCACGTGGACTAGCGGGAGGTCCAAAAACATTCAGTACTTC. It codes for CASSTWTSGRSKNIQYF. This chain links TRBV11-2 with TRBJ2-4; TRBD2 matches at 14 bases. Germline V CDR1 and CDR2: SGHAT, FQNNGV. CDR3 length: 17 amino acids. Germline trimming cut 5 bases from V and 2 bases from J; bases unmatched to any gene: 5.

The chain joins TRBV6-1 to TRBJ2-5, with 7 bases fitting TRBD1. Germline V gene lookup returns CDR1 MNHNS and CDR2 SASEGT. This CDR3 comprises 15 residues. Trimming at V came to 5 bases and at J to 0 bases, leaving 6 bases not matched to a gene. CDR3 loop: CASSRDSTYQETQYF. Written as DNA, the CDR3 is TGTGCCAGCAGTAGGGACAGTACCTACCAAGAGACCCAGTACTTC.

In its sample, this clonotype was seen a few times. This chain links TRBV20-1 with TRBJ2-7, with TRBD1 matching 8 bases. Germline CDR1 reads DFQATT; CDR2 reads SNEGSKA (reference sequence). V was pared by 5 bases and J by 3 bases, with 6 bases of the junction left unmatched. The CDR3 is 13 amino acids. CDR3 sequence: CSAGQGPDYEQYF. CDR3 in DNA: TGCAGTGCTGGACAGGGCCCAGACTACGAGCAGTACTTC.

This clonotype turned up a few times. This chain connects TRBV12-3 or TRBV12-4 to TRBJ1-6, with D possibly being TRBD1 (5 bases). The germline V and J ends were trimmed by 4 bases and 9 bases, with 13 bases remaining between them. The CDR3 consists of 14 residues. The CDR3 loop is CASSSGGSASPLHF. The CDR3 DNA sequence: TGTGCCAGCAGTTCGGGGGGAAGTGCTTCACCCCTCCACTTT.

As for this clonotype: At one of its ends the junction is not consistent with the germline gene, which may arise from a read error. The chain employs TRBV20-1 and TRBJ2-3; D is ambiguous. CDR1 DFQATT and CDR2 SNEGSKA come from the germline V gene (reference sequence). The CDR3 extends over 12 amino acids. CDR3 sequence reads: CSVTGNTDTKYF. The CDR3 nucleotides read TGCAGTGTAACCGGAAACACAGATACGAAGTATTTT.